This is a list of T cell receptor beta chains from one sample in a study of T cell responses to AZD1222 COVID-19 vaccine. Clones were sequenced by immunoSEQ multiplex PCR, and TCRdb holds only the in-frame ones, with some missing. The sample has 100,000 or so clones, 85% to 90% seen once; the top ten hold 2% to 3%. The sample consisted of peripheral blood, taken on day 0 of AZD1222 vaccination. The receptors shown here come from an adult in good health. Each CDR3 is given with its conserved first and last residue. A D gene is named only where the DNA matches it firmly. For some rows the clone size is stated as once, few or many, or as a class when expanded; others skip it.

v_gene	abundance	j_gene	d_gene	CDR3aa	CDR3nt
TRBV7-9	NA	TRBJ1-2	TRBD1	CASTPDRGHRNYGYTF	TGTGCCAGCACCCCGGACAGGGGCCACCGTAACTATGGCTACACCTTC
TRBV29-1	NA	TRBJ1-3	NA	CSVETWGVSGNTIYF	TGCAGCGTTGAAACCTGGGGGGTCTCTGGAAACACCATATATTTT
TRBV19	NA	TRBJ2-6	TRBD1	CASSMAGGSSGANVLTF	TGTGCCAGTAGTATGGCAGGGGGTTCGTCTGGGGCCAACGTCCTGACTTTC
TRBV10-1	NA	TRBJ2-5	TRBD2	CASSGGLAGETQYF	TGCGCCAGCAGCGGAGGACTAGCGGGAGAGACCCAGTACTTC
TRBV7-9	NA	TRBJ2-7	NA	CASSLEDWDVRHYEQYF	TGTGCCAGCAGCTTGGAGGATTGGGATGTCAGACACTACGAGCAGTACTTC
TRBV7-2	NA	TRBJ1-1	NA	CASSVGLTYTGADTEAFF	TGTGCCAGCAGCGTCGGTCTCACCTACACCGGGGCGGACACTGAAGCTTTCTTT
TRBV4-3	NA	TRBJ2-1	NA	CASSQDPNNEQFF	TGCGCCAGCAGCCAAGATCCGAACAATGAGCAGTTCTTC
TRBV5-1	NA	TRBJ2-1	TRBD2	CASTSEGLAANEQFF	TGCGCCAGCACATCTGAGGGACTAGCGGCCAATGAGCAGTTCTTC
TRBV7-9	once	TRBJ1-3	NA	CASSSINQGNTIYF	TGTGCCAGCAGCTCAATTAATCAGGGAAACACCATATATTTT
TRBV4-2	NA	TRBJ1-2	NA	CASSHGTDYGYTF	TGTGCCAGCAGCCACGGAACGGACTATGGCTACACCTTC
TRBV7-9	NA	TRBJ1-1	NA	CASSMTTEAFF	TGTGCCAGCAGCATGACCACTGAAGCTTTCTTT
TRBV28	NA	TRBJ2-5	TRBD1	CASSGQALETQYF	TGTGCCAGCAGTGGACAGGCCTTAGAGACCCAGTACTTC
TRBV7-9	NA	TRBJ2-1	TRBD2	CASSLSLAGAYNEQFF	TGTGCCAGCAGCTTATCCCTAGCGGGGGCCTACAATGAGCAGTTCTTC
TRBV24-1	NA	TRBJ2-3	TRBD2	CATSDPGTSGSRTQYF	TGTGCCACCAGTGACCCCGGGACTAGCGGGAGTCGTACGCAGTATTTT
TRBV5-8	NA	TRBJ2-5	TRBD2	CASSLTGGQEETQYF	TGTGCCAGCAGCTTGACGGGGGGGCAGGAAGAGACCCAGTACTTC